Detailed here is one T cell receptor (beta chain). In the study's own analysis: How many nucleated cells were present was estimated from reference gene primer amplification. Libraries were prepared by immunoSEQ multiplex PCR; TCRdb keeps only in-frame clonotypes and omits some of them. D and trimming were read from the DNA, whereas the V and J calls and clone size are those reported in that table. The sample contains under 250,000 clones, about nine tenths of which appear only once. This CDR3 is 15 amino acids long. From germline, CDR1 is SGHDT and CDR2 YYEEEE. Trimming cost V 1 base and J 1 base, with 12 bases left between them. The record originates from a study of blood T cell repertoires in COVID-19. Study background: T cells, B-cell-depleted T cells, or PBMCs provided the cDNA or gDNA that served as material.

The sample taken for sequencing was peripheral blood. The sequence was obtained from a man aged 25-40 years with COVID-19, enrolled during active disease. This chain uses TRBV5-6 with TRBJ2-7, with D perhaps matching TRBD1 (7 bases). The CDR3 spells CASSLSRGESYEQYF. The CDR3 DNA sequence: TGTGCCAGCAGCTTGTCCAGGGGGGAATCCTACGAGCAGTACTTC.